The 2 T cell receptor beta chains in this list originate from one sample, sequenced in a study of memory CD4+ T cells and cytomegalovirus serostatus (dated by TCRdb to the late 2010s). A FACSAria II was used to sort memory CD4+ T cells, defined as single viable CD3+CD4+CD8-CD45RO+ cells. Preparation of the library involved the immunoSEQ multiplex PCR assay. Sourced from immuneACCESS, this table was stored by TCRdb with only in-frame sequences that have V and J called. A share of the clones is absent; for the studies checked, an unresolved V gene accounts for under half, and the remainder has no known explanation. This sample lists 25,000 to 40,000 clones; around 76% were detected once. The ten top clones hold 0.5% to 0.8% of the sample. The sample taken for sequencing was memory CD4+ T cells from blood. These receptors were taken from an adult in good health and CMV-seronegative. Some clones in this sample may be carry-over from other donors' samples.

For the CDR3, the DNA is TGTGCCAGCAGCTTACGCCCGACATCGAACACTGAAGCTTTCTTT. This gives the protein CASSLRPTSNTEAFF. The chain has TRBV9 and TRBJ1-1; D is unclear. V dropped 4 bases and J dropped 1 base, with 14 bases sitting between them. There are 15 residues in the CDR3. Germline V gives CDR1 SGDLS, CDR2 YYNGEE.

The V call is TRBV4-2, the J call TRBJ1-2; TRBD1 is a possible D gene (5 bases). Germline values: CDR1 LGHNA, CDR2 YNFKEQ. CDR3 length equals 16 residues. V was pared by 0 bases and J by 4 bases, with 15 bases between. CDR3 protein: CASSQDYQGTTYGYTF. CDR3 nucleotide sequence: TGTGCCAGCAGCCAAGATTATCAGGGCACAACCTATGGCTACACCTTC.